This T cell receptor beta chain came from a study of blood T cell repertoires in COVID-19. The CDR3 contains 15 residues. CDR1 SGHRS and CDR2 YFSETQ come from the germline V gene. V lost 2 bases and J lost 3; bases outside the gene matches: 2. The table came from immunoSEQ multiplex PCR; TCRdb's copy has only in-frame clones and leaves some out. The table records about 140,000 clones, roughly 81% of them present only once. This chain connects TRBV5-1 to TRBJ2-2, with 9 bases fitting TRBD1. The sample was peripheral blood. This sequence originates from a woman aged 50 to 65 with active or convalescent COVID-19. In nucleotides, the CDR3 is TGCGCCAGCAGCTTCGACAGGGGGGACACCGGGGAGCTGTTTTTT. It encodes CASSFDRGDTGELFF.